Listed here is a single T cell receptor (beta chain). CDR1 and CDR2 (germline): MNHEY, SMNVEV (reference sequence). The CDR3 extends over 12 amino acids. The V gene lost 6 bases and the J gene lost 7 bases, with 9 bases spanning the gap. The data belong to a study of cytomegalovirus exposure and HLA in healthy donors. With 60 Vbeta and 13 Jbeta primers, the PCR was carried out. Repertoires were generated with immunoSEQ multiplex PCR, while TCRdb's copy carries only in-frame clones and drops some. The sample has 170,000 or so clones; over 65% are singletons. The material sequenced was PBMCs. The gene calls are TRBV27 and TRBJ2-2, with a tentative D call TRBD1 (5 bases). This receptor was identified in a middle-aged woman in good health and CMV-seronegative. The CDR3 sequence: CASSAGYGELFF. The CDR3 bases are TGTGCCAGCAGCGCAGGGTACGGGGAGCTGTTTTTT.